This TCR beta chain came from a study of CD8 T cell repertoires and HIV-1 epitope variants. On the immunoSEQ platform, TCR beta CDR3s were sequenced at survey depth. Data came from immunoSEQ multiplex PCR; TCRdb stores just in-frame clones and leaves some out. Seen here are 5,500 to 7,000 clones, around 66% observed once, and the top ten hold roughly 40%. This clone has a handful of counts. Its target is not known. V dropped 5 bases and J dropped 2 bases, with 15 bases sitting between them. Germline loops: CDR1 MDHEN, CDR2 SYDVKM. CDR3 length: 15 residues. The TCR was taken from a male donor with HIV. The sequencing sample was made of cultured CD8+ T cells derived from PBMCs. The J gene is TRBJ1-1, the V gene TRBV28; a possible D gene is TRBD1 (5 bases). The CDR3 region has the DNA TGTGCCAGCAGTCTGCCCCTGACAGCTAACACTGAAGCTTTCTTT. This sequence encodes CASSLPLTANTEAFF.